This TCR beta chain was captured by sequencing in a study of OX40 agonist ivuxolimab in advanced cancers. Overall study context: Three patients, one with hepatocellular carcinoma and two with cutaneous melanoma, responded partially. Study-wide findings and caveats: Normalized T-cell clonal expansion was also low in some nonresponders.

Notes on this clone: Its antigen is undetermined.

This CDR3 contains 14 residues. The junction had 7 bases not matched to a gene; V was cut back by 5 bases and J by 9 bases. Germline-derived CDR1 and CDR2 are LNHDA and SQIVND (reference sequence). Sequenced by immunoSEQ multiplex PCR; TCRdb stores in-frame clones only, minus some. The sample has about 58,000 clones, around 84% seen once. The specimen was CD4+ or CD8+ T cells sorted from blood, collected in a trial of the OX40 agonist ivuxolimab. This clonotype was sampled from an adult with an advanced solid tumor such as melanoma, head and neck, liver or kidney cancer. The V call is TRBV19, the J call TRBJ2-1, with 10 positions matching TRBD2. This chain's CDR3 is CASSDLAGGLEQFF. In DNA, the CDR3 is TGTGCCAGTAGTGATTTAGCGGGGGGACTTGAGCAGTTCTTC.